One TCR beta chain is described in this entry. The V end was cut by 6 bases, the J end by 6 bases, with 18 bases between. Germline V gene data show CDR1 as LNHDA and CDR2 as SQIVND (reference sequence). This CDR3 spans 15 amino acids. The sample belongs to a study of T cell responses to AZD1222 COVID-19 vaccine. This table comes from immunoSEQ multiplex PCR, and its TCRdb copy is limited to in-frame clones, with some not included. The sample carries 150,000 or so clones, 90% to 95% recorded once. V is TRBV19 and J is TRBJ2-1, with a possible D match to TRBD2 (6 bases). This receptor was obtained from an adult in good health. The sample consisted of peripheral blood, taken on day 0 of AZD1222 vaccination. The CDR3 region is CASRTTFGSPNEQFF. The CDR3 coding sequence is TGTGCCAGTAGGACTACTTTCGGGAGTCCCAATGAGCAGTTCTTC. The full variable domain, rest sourced from reference TRBV19 and TRBJ2-1, is DGGITQSPKYLFRKEGQNVTLSCEQNLNHDAMYWYRQDPGQGLRLIYYSQIVNDFQKGDIAEGYSVSREKKESFPLTVTSAQKNPTAFYLCASRTTFGSPNEQFFGPGTRLTVL.